This T cell receptor beta chain was observed in a study of CD8+CD57+ T cells in acquired aplastic anemia. CD8+CD57+ cell expansion had been shown by flow cytometry in patients chosen for sequencing. Genomic DNA constituted the template upon which TCR beta VDJ and CDR3 profiling was performed. In TCRdb, the reads were re-called with MiXCR into one record per CDR3 protein. The sample includes about 200,000 distinct CDR3 sequences, 65% of them seen just once. The CDR3 is made up of 16 amino acids. The germline gives CDR1 SGHTA, CDR2 FQGTGA. J lost 2 bases, V lost 5 bases, and 6 bases had no gene match. This clonotype was obtained from a human donor with aplastic anemia. Sequencing was carried out using sorted CD4+, CD8+, or CD8+CD57+ T cells (not recorded which) from PBMCs. V gene TRBV7-3 combines with J gene TRBJ2-3, with 11 bases lining up with TRBD2. The CDR3 is CASSRSSGGHTDTQYF. CDR3 DNA sequence: TGTGCCAGCAGCCGATCTAGCGGGGGGCACACAGATACGCAGTATTTT. Combining the CDR3 with reference TRBV7-3 and TRBJ2-3 gives the whole variable domain GAGVSQTPSNKVTEKGKYVELRCDPISGHTALYWYRQSLGQGPEFLIYFQGTGAADDSGLPNDRFFAVRPEGSVSTLKIQRTERGDSAVYLCASSRSSGGHTDTQYFGPGTRLTVL.